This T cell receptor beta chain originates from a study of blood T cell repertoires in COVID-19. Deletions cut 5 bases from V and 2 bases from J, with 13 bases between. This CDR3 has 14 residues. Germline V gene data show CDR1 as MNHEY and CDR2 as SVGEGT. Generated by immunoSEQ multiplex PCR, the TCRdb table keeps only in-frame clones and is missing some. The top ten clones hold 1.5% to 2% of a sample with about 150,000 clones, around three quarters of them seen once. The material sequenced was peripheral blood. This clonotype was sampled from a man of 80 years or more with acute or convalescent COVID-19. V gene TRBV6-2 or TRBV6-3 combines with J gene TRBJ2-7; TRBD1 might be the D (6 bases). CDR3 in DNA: TGTGCCAGCAGTGTACTGGGACAAGCCTACGAGCAGTACTTC. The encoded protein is CASSVLGQAYEQYF.